Detailed here is one T cell receptor (beta chain). This sample was included in a study of PD-1 blockade in mismatch repair-deficient tumors. Here immunoSEQ multiplex PCR was the method, and the copy in TCRdb shows in-frame clones only, minus some. The repertoire includes over 60,000 clones, approximately 88% of them detected once, and approximately 13% sits in the top ten. Sequencing was performed on peripheral blood, taken 52 weeks after starting pembrolizumab. The receptor was isolated from an adult with mismatch repair-deficient cancer.

CDR3 protein: CASSTRTWVTDTQYF. The CDR3 DNA reads as TGTGCCAGCAGCACCCGGACTTGGGTCACAGATACGCAGTATTTT. The chain is built from TRBV7-2 and TRBJ2-3, with D possibly matching TRBD2 (5 bases). The CDR3 totals 15 residues. V lost 5 bases to trimming and J lost 2 bases, with 14 bases between them. Per the germline V gene, CDR1 is SGHTA and CDR2 is FQGNSA.